This T cell receptor beta chain originates from a study of cytomegalovirus exposure and HLA in healthy donors. Notes on the study in general: Later on, a genetic analysis was performed. It linked a missense variant in DCLRE1C with V- and J-gene trimming of TCR beta. A list of around 150 TCR beta chains associated with cytomegalovirus was given.

This clone has only a few counts. Its antigen is not identified. Primers: 60 Vbeta forward and 13 Jbeta reverse. Profiling relied on immunoSEQ multiplex PCR, and the TCRdb table lists in-frame clones only, not all of them. In the table there are more than 150,000 clones, around 79% of which are singletons. The CDR3 extends over 15 amino acids. The germline V gene encodes CDR1 SEHNR and CDR2 FQNEAQ (reference sequence). The germline V and J ends were trimmed by 3 bases and 4 bases, with 16 bases remaining between them. What was sequenced was PBMCs. The sequence was obtained from a man aged 45 to 65 in good health and CMV-seropositive. V gene TRBV7-9 combines with J gene TRBJ2-7, with D tentatively TRBD2 (6 bases). The CDR3 DNA reads as TGTGCCAGCAGCTTCCCCGGGGGTTCGGTTTACGAGCAGTACTTC. Translation: CASSFPGGSVYEQYF.